A selection of T cell receptor beta chains follows, all from one sample in a study of blood T cell repertoires in COVID-19. Assay: immunoSEQ multiplex PCR; the TCRdb copy retains only in-frame clones and omits some. The sample lists about 480,000 clones; roughly 88% were seen once. The specimen was PBMCs or T cells enriched from blood (not recorded which). The receptors shown here come from a woman between 35 and 50 years old who had recovered from COVID-19. The CDR3 runs from the conserved cysteine through the conserved F or W. The D gene is left open where the match is weak. Expanded clones are given a class, and other clones once, few, many or no size at all.

j_call d_call cdr3_length v_call clone_size cdr3_nt cdr3_aa
TRBJ1-1 NA 11 TRBV5-4 NA TGTGCCAGCAGCTCGGACACTGAAGCTTTCTTT CASSSDTEAFF
TRBJ1-1 NA 14 TRBV6-5 few TGTGCCAGCAGTTACGGAGGGGTGAGCACTGAAGCTTTCTTT CASSYGGVSTEAFF
TRBJ1-1 NA 14 TRBV24-1 NA TGTGCCACCAGTCCCCACGGTATGAACACTGAAGCTTTCTTT CATSPHGMNTEAFF
TRBJ2-5 TRBD2 17 TRBV10-3 NA TGTGCCATCCGGGCGGCTAGCGGGACTGGATTTCAAGAGACCCAGTACTTC CAIRAASGTGFQETQYF
TRBJ2-7 TRBD1 16 TRBV29-1 NA TGCAGCGTTGTAGTTCGTACCGGGACAGGGATCCACGAGCAGTACTTC CSVVVRTGTGIHEQYF
TRBJ1-2 NA 15 TRBV15 NA TGTGCCACCAGCAGAGATAGGGCCAGGGCCGCGGGCTACACCTTC CATSRDRARAAGYTF
TRBJ1-1 TRBD1 16 TRBV19 NA TGTGCCAGTAGTATTGAGGGACAGTCCATGAACACTGAAGCTTTCTTT CASSIEGQSMNTEAFF
TRBJ1-1 NA 14 TRBV7-9 NA TGTGCCAGCAACTTAGAAGGGGAGAACACTGAAGCTTTCTTT CASNLEGENTEAFF
TRBJ2-7 TRBD2 13 TRBV30 NA TGTGCCTGGGAAACTAGCGGGAGCCACGAGCAGTACTTC CAWETSGSHEQYF
TRBJ1-5 NA 13 TRBV11-2 NA TGTGCCAGCAGCGACTACGGCAATCAGCCCCAGCATTTT CASSDYGNQPQHF
TRBJ2-3 NA 14 TRBV10-3 NA TGTGCCATCAGGGGGTCAGGGGCAACAGATACGCAGTATTTT CAIRGSGATDTQYF
TRBJ1-2 TRBD1 18 TRBV3-1/TRBV3-2 NA TGTGCCAGCAGCCAAGAAGTTGGTGGGACAGGGGGTAGCTATGGCTACACCTTC CASSQEVGGTGGSYGYTF
TRBJ2-3 TRBD1 16 TRBV24-1 NA TGTGCCACCAGTGAGAGACGGACAGGAGGCACAGATACGCAGTATTTT CATSERRTGGTDTQYF
TRBJ1-4 TRBD1 13 TRBV29-1 once TGCAGCGGCCAACAGGGGGCACGGGAAAAACTGTTTTTT CSGQQGAREKLFF
TRBJ1-1 TRBD1 15 TRBV25-1 NA TGTGCCAGCACCCATACCGGGACAGGTGGCACTGAAGCTTTCTTT CASTHTGTGGTEAFF
TRBJ1-1 NA 13 TRBV19 NA TGTGCCAGTATCGGGAAAGGGGGTAGCAAAGCTTTCTTT CASIGKGGSKAFF
TRBJ1-2 NA 14 TRBV3-1/TRBV3-2 NA TGTGCCAGCAGCAGGACAGTATCTAACTATGGCTACACCTTC CASSRTVSNYGYTF
TRBJ2-5 NA 13 TRBV12-5 NA TGTGCTAGTGGTTTGGCTAACCAAGAGACCCAGTACTTC CASGLANQETQYF
TRBJ2-5 NA 16 TRBV6-5 NA TGTGCCAGCAGTTACTCGACAGGTCGAAGAGGAGAGACCCAGTACTTC CASSYSTGRRGETQYF
TRBJ2-1 NA 12 TRBV3-1/TRBV3-2 NA TGTGCCAGCAGCTCCGGCGAGGGTGAGCAGTTCTTC CASSSGEGEQFF
TRBJ1-1 NA 16 TRBV4-3 NA TGCGCCAGCAGCCAAGATGTCCGGGGAGTCAACACTGAAGCTTTCTTT CASSQDVRGVNTEAFF
TRBJ1-2 NA 15 TRBV18 NA TGTGCCAGCTCAGATGGGGACACCTCCGTGGAAGGCTACACCTTC CASSDGDTSVEGYTF
TRBJ2-7 NA 17 TRBV11-2 NA TGTGCCAGCAGCTTAGTTGGAGCCAGACCCGCGGGCTACGAGCAGTACTTC CASSLVGARPAGYEQYF
TRBJ2-1 NA 14 TRBV14 NA TGTGCCAGCAGCCTACTTTCGGCGGGTAATGAGCAGTTCTTC CASSLLSAGNEQFF
TRBJ1-1 NA 13 TRBV6-1 few TGTGCCAGCAGTGAAAACCGGGAGAGTGAAGCTTTCTTT CASSENRESEAFF
TRBJ2-3 TRBD2 14 TRBV19 NA TGTGCCAGTAGTAGGACTAGCGGCGCAGATACGCAGTATTTT CASSRTSGADTQYF
TRBJ2-7 NA 14 TRBV11-3 NA TGTGCCAGCAGCCGTGGAGCCGTTCCGTACGAGCAGTACTTC CASSRGAVPYEQYF
TRBJ1-2 NA 13 TRBV5-1 once TGCGCCAGCAGTGGGGGGGACCTTTATGGCTACACCTTC CASSGGDLYGYTF
TRBJ1-2 TRBD1 14 TRBV20-1 NA TGCAGTGCTAGTCCTGGACAGGGGGCAGTCGGCTACACCTTC CSASPGQGAVGYTF
TRBJ2-7 NA 16 TRBV18 NA TGTGCCAGCTCACCATTCGTGGCTGGCTCGGCGGACGAGCAGTACTTC CASSPFVAGSADEQYF
TRBJ1-4 TRBD1 13 TRBV29-1 NA TGCAGCGCCGCCGACAGGGGTAATGAAAAACTGTTTTTT CSAADRGNEKLFF
TRBJ1-3 NA 16 TRBV19 NA TGTGCCAGTACCCGAGGCGGGACCGTCTCTGGAAACACCATATATTTT CASTRGGTVSGNTIYF
TRBJ2-2 NA 15 TRBV21-1 NA TGTGCCAGCAGCAAGGAGCGGGAGGTAACCGGGGAGCTGTTTTTT CASSKEREVTGELFF
TRBJ2-1 TRBD2 17 TRBV19 NA TGTGCCAGTTCTCCGGGACTAGCGGGGGGATCCTACAATGAGCAGTTCTTC CASSPGLAGGSYNEQFF
TRBJ2-5 NA 17 TRBV29-1 NA TGCAGCGTTGAAACCTCTAGGGCAGGGGATTTCCAAGAGACCCAGTACTTC CSVETSRAGDFQETQYF
TRBJ2-6 TRBD1 15 TRBV30 NA TGTGCCTGGGGGACAGGGGTAGCTGGGGCCAACGTCCTGACTTTC CAWGTGVAGANVLTF
TRBJ1-4 TRBD1 22 TRBV4-2 NA TGTGCCAGCAGCCGGGGTAGGGGCGCGAAAATCGCCGGTAGGACAGGGGTCGAAAAACTGTTTTTT CASSRGRGAKIAGRTGVEKLFF
TRBJ1-1 NA 15 TRBV5-4 NA TGTGCCAGCAGCTTCGGGACTTCAATGAACACTGAAGCTTTCTTT CASSFGTSMNTEAFF
TRBJ2-5 TRBD2 20 TRBV11-2 NA TGTGCCAGCAGCTTAGATTCGGCGACTAGCGGAGTAGGCTTTCAAGAGACCCAGTACTTC CASSLDSATSGVGFQETQYF
TRBJ1-4 NA 13 TRBV15 NA TGTGCCACCAGGGAGGAGGTAGATGAAAAACTGTTTTTT CATREEVDEKLFF
TRBJ2-3 TRBD1 15 TRBV19 NA TGTGCCAGTAGTACCTCGGACAGGGGTGCAGATACGCAGTATTTT CASSTSDRGADTQYF
TRBJ2-1 NA 16 TRBV19 NA TGTGCCAGTAGTATAAACAGGGAAGGGCGGGACAATGAGCAGTTCTTC CASSINREGRDNEQFF
TRBJ2-7 NA 11 TRBV10-3 NA TGTGCCATCAGTCAGGGGTACGAGCAGTACTTC CAISQGYEQYF
TRBJ1-2 NA 9 TRBV29-1 NA TGCAGCGTCGAGGATGGCTACACCTTC CSVEDGYTF
TRBJ2-7 TRBD2 16 TRBV4-3 NA TGCGCCAGCAGCCAAGGATTGGCGGGAGGGCCCTACGAGCAGTACTTC CASSQGLAGGPYEQYF
TRBJ1-4 TRBD1 14 TRBV7-9 once TGTGCCAGCGGTCCTCGGGACAGGGGCGAAAAACTGTTTTTT CASGPRDRGEKLFF
TRBJ2-1 TRBD1 14 TRBV9 once TGTGCCAGCAGCGCCCTAGGGGGCAGGAATGAGCAGTTCTTC CASSALGGRNEQFF
TRBJ1-3 NA 13 TRBV29-1 NA TGCAGCGTTGAGCTACAGGCTGGAAACACCATATATTTT CSVELQAGNTIYF
TRBJ2-2 NA 14 TRBV7-7 NA TGTGCCAGCAGCCTCGGAGTGAACACCGGGGAGCTGTTTTTT CASSLGVNTGELFF
TRBJ2-1 NA 14 TRBV9 NA TGTGCCAGCAGCGTAGGAGTAGGGGACAATGAGCAGTTCTTC CASSVGVGDNEQFF
TRBJ1-5 NA 15 TRBV16 NA TGTGCCAGCAGCCAATTAGGACATACGGATCAGCCCCAGCATTTT CASSQLGHTDQPQHF
TRBJ2-5 TRBD1 15 TRBV5-4 NA TGTGCCAGCAGAACCGACAGGGCTACTCAAGAGACCCAGTACTTC CASRTDRATQETQYF
TRBJ2-2 TRBD2 15 TRBV5-1 once TGCGCCAGCAGCGACAGCGGGAGAAGAACCGGGGAGCTGTTTTTT CASSDSGRRTGELFF
TRBJ2-1 NA 13 TRBV4-3 NA TGCGCCAGCAGCCAGGCTGGAGACAATGAGCAGTTCTTC CASSQAGDNEQFF
TRBJ1-2 NA 14 TRBV5-1 few TGCGCCAGCAGCTTGGCCGAGTCTAACTATGGCTACACCTTC CASSLAESNYGYTF